What follows describes a single T cell receptor (beta chain). Researchers took RNA transcripts and amplified TCR beta CDR3 regions from them. Second-round multiplex PCR followed a first-round RT-PCR using HTBI primers. TCRdb re-called the multiplex PCR reads through MiXCR, storing one row per CDR3 protein. The sample lists over 500,000 distinct CDR3 sequences, over 20% seen once, with roughly 6.9% in the top ten. The sample originates from a study of Graves' ophthalmopathy and Graves' hyperthyroidism. Per germline, CDR1 SGHVS and CDR2 FQNEAQ. V lost 5 bases to trimming and J lost 3 bases; unmatched junction nucleotides: 6. CDR3 length equals 16 residues.

The chain recombines TRBV7-8 with TRBJ2-2, with TRBD1 identical over 10 bases. Specimen: peripheral blood. This sequence was found in a woman in her late teens or twenties with stable Graves' hyperthyroidism. Some clones in this sample may be carry-over from other donors' samples. The CDR3 DNA follows: TGTGCCAGCAGCCCGGTAGGGACAGGGGACACCGGGGAGCTGTTTTTT. It translates to CASSPVGTGDTGELFF.